These T cell receptor beta chains were read from a single sample in a study of PD-1 blockade in classical Hodgkin lymphoma. Libraries were prepared by immunoSEQ multiplex PCR; TCRdb keeps only in-frame clonotypes and omits some of them. Of 90,000 to 100,000 clones listed, around 78% are singletons. This material consisted of peripheral blood mononuclear cells (PBMCs), taken before the fourth cycle of nivolumab. The origin of the receptors is a human donor with classical Hodgkin lymphoma. Each CDR3 is given with its conserved first and last residue. A D gene is named only where the DNA matches it firmly. The size field is filled for only some rows; it gives once, few, many or a size class.

TRBV5-6	NA	NA	13	TRBJ2-5	TGTGCCAGCAGAGTACAGGGAGTAGAGACCCAGTACTTC	CASRVQGVETQYF
TRBV9	NA	TRBD2	17	TRBJ2-1	TGTGCCAGCAGCGTAACCCGGACTAGCTCCCCCAACAATGAGCAGTTCTTC	CASSVTRTSSPNNEQFF
TRBV6-5	NA	NA	13	TRBJ1-1	TGTGCCAGCACTCCTGACGGGAGGACTGAAGCTTTCTTT	CASTPDGRTEAFF
TRBV28	NA	NA	17	TRBJ1-2	TGTGCCAGCAGTTTATACTCTCCCCGCCAAGCTAACTATGGCTACACCTTC	CASSLYSPRQANYGYTF
TRBV7-2	NA	NA	14	TRBJ1-5	TGTGCCAGCAGCTTTAGGGGCGGCAATCAGCCCCAGCATTTT	CASSFRGGNQPQHF
TRBV18	NA	TRBD1	16	TRBJ2-1	TGTGCCAGCTCACCTCCGGACAGGGCGTCCTACAATGAGCAGTTCTTC	CASSPPDRASYNEQFF
TRBV6-5	NA	NA	14	TRBJ2-1	TGTGCCAGCAAGGGTGTCGGCAGCTACAATGAGCAGTTCTTC	CASKGVGSYNEQFF
TRBV9	NA	NA	14	TRBJ1-4	TGTGCCAGCAGCACCCGGGCCCAGAATGAAAAACTGTTTTTT	CASSTRAQNEKLFF
TRBV6-5	NA	NA	14	TRBJ2-3	TGTGCCAGCAGTTACAGGGAACGCACAGATACGCAGTATTTT	CASSYRERTDTQYF
TRBV7-2	NA	NA	14	TRBJ2-1	TGTGCCAGCAGCGACCGGAGGAGTAACAATGAGCAGTTCTTC	CASSDRRSNNEQFF
TRBV9	NA	TRBD2	13	TRBJ2-1	TGTGCCAGCAGCCAGAGCGGGAGCAATGAGCAGTTCTTC	CASSQSGSNEQFF
TRBV6-4	once	NA	13	TRBJ2-3	TGTGCCAGCAGTCTGACAGGCACAGATACGCAGTATTTT	CASSLTGTDTQYF
TRBV6-1	few	NA	11	TRBJ1-6	TGTGCCAGCACCCCCGGGTCACCCCTCCACTTT	CASTPGSPLHF
TRBV5-1	NA	NA	16	TRBJ1-6	TGCGCCAGCAGCTTCCTCGGGGGGGGCAATAATTCACCCCTCCACTTT	CASSFLGGGNNSPLHF
TRBV18	NA	TRBD1	14	TRBJ2-7	TGTGCCAGCTCACCGGGGACAGGGGGCTACGAGCAGTACTTC	CASSPGTGGYEQYF
TRBV18	NA	NA	15	TRBJ2-7	TGTGCCAGCTCACCACGGTACTTAGGGGTGCACGAGCAGTACTTC	CASSPRYLGVHEQYF
TRBV6-5	NA	NA	12	TRBJ2-5	TGTGCCAGCACTCCTGATCGGGAGACCCAGTACTTC	CASTPDRETQYF
TRBV19	few	NA	15	TRBJ1-1	TGTGCCAGTAGTATGCCGTGGAAGGGGAACACTGAAGCTTTCTTT	CASSMPWKGNTEAFF
TRBV6-5	few	NA	15	TRBJ2-2	TGTGCCAGCAGTTACGAAGGGCCGAACACCGGGGAGCTGTTTTTT	CASSYEGPNTGELFF
TRBV7-3	NA	NA	13	TRBJ2-2	TGTGCCAGCAGCCCATCGGGCGCCGGGGAGCTGTTTTTT	CASSPSGAGELFF
TRBV10-3	NA	TRBD1	15	TRBJ1-5	TGTGCCATCAGTCAGGGGGACAGTAGCAATCAGCCCCAGCATTTT	CAISQGDSSNQPQHF
TRBV2	NA	NA	13	TRBJ1-1	TGTGCCAGCAGTGACGAAGGGGGCACTGAAGCTTTCTTT	CASSDEGGTEAFF
TRBV7-7	NA	NA	13	TRBJ2-1	TGTGCCAGCAGCTCCCGACTAGAGGCTGAGCAGTTCTTC	CASSSRLEAEQFF
TRBV9	few	NA	16	TRBJ1-6	TGTGCCAGCAGCGTCGGACAGAGCTCCTATAATTCACCCCTCCACTTT	CASSVGQSSYNSPLHF
TRBV18	NA	TRBD1	16	TRBJ1-1	TGTGCCAGCTCACCGGGACAGGGGGCGCGGGAGGCTGAAGCTTTCTTT	CASSPGQGAREAEAFF
TRBV7-9	NA	NA	15	TRBJ1-1	TGTGCCAGCAGCTTAGTTGGGGGGGTAGGCACTGAAGCTTTCTTT	CASSLVGGVGTEAFF
TRBV28	NA	TRBD1	15	TRBJ2-2	TGTGCCAGCAGCCTTTGGGACAGGGGAACCGGGGAGCTGTTTTTT	CASSLWDRGTGELFF
TRBV6-1	NA	NA	14	TRBJ2-3	TGTGCCAGCCGACTTTCCGATAGCACAGATACGCAGTATTTT	CASRLSDSTDTQYF
TRBV5-1	few	NA	16	TRBJ2-2	TGCGCCAGCAGCCCCCTGGGGCCCCTAAACACCGGGGAGCTGTTTTTT	CASSPLGPLNTGELFF
TRBV27	NA	NA	14	TRBJ2-7	TGTGCCAGCAGTTTATTAAGTATAGGGCAGCGACAGTACTTC	CASSLLSIGQRQYF
TRBV27	once	NA	15	TRBJ2-2	TGTGCCAGCAGTGCGTTCGAGCATCGTTCCGGGGAGCTGTTTTTT	CASSAFEHRSGELFF
TRBV6-1	once	NA	15	TRBJ1-5	TGTGCCAGCAGCCCCCAGGGGCCGAGCAATCAGCCCCAGCATTTT	CASSPQGPSNQPQHF
TRBV6-1	NA	NA	17	TRBJ1-1	TGTGCCAGCAGTGAATGGGGTGGGGGAGCGGCGAACACTGAAGCTTTCTTT	CASSEWGGGAANTEAFF
TRBV7-2	NA	NA	14	TRBJ2-5	TGTGCCAGCAGCTTTGGAGCTGGCCAAGAGACCCAGTACTTC	CASSFGAGQETQYF
TRBV18	NA	NA	16	TRBJ1-1	TGTGCCAGCTCACCATCCGGGGGAGTCATGAACACTGAAGCTTTCTTT	CASSPSGGVMNTEAFF
TRBV6-5	NA	TRBD1	14	TRBJ2-3	TGTGCCAGCAGCCGGACAGGGGGCACAGATACGCAGTATTTT	CASSRTGGTDTQYF
TRBV5-4	few	NA	13	TRBJ1-1	TGTGCCAGCAGCGTGGACAGTAACACTGAAGCTTTCTTT	CASSVDSNTEAFF
TRBV2	few	TRBD1	12	TRBJ1-1	TGTGCCAGCGCCTTCGGGACAGCCGAAGCTTTCTTT	CASAFGTAEAFF
TRBV18	NA	NA	16	TRBJ1-3	TGTGCCAGCTCACCCGGATCAACAGGGACTGGAAACACCATATATTTT	CASSPGSTGTGNTIYF
TRBV27	NA	TRBD1	13	TRBJ1-2	TGTGCCAGCAGTTTAGCAGGGGGGTATGGCTACACCTTC	CASSLAGGYGYTF
TRBV7-2	NA	NA	14	TRBJ1-1	TGTGCCAGCAGCTTACTTGTAGTAGGGACTGAAGCTTTCTTT	CASSLLVVGTEAFF
TRBV6-6	NA	NA	12	TRBJ2-3	TGTGCCAGCAGCCGGGGTACAGATACGCAGTATTTT	CASSRGTDTQYF
TRBV7-2	NA	NA	16	TRBJ2-7	TGTGCCAGCAGCCAAGTTGCCTTATCCCTCTCCTACGAGCAGTACTTC	CASSQVALSLSYEQYF
TRBV5-1	NA	NA	12	TRBJ2-1	TGCGCCAGCAGCTTGAGGTACAATGAGCAGTTCTTC	CASSLRYNEQFF
TRBV5-6	NA	NA	15	TRBJ2-1	TGTGCCAGCAGCCCGCCGTTGACCCCCTACAATGAGCAGTTCTTC	CASSPPLTPYNEQFF